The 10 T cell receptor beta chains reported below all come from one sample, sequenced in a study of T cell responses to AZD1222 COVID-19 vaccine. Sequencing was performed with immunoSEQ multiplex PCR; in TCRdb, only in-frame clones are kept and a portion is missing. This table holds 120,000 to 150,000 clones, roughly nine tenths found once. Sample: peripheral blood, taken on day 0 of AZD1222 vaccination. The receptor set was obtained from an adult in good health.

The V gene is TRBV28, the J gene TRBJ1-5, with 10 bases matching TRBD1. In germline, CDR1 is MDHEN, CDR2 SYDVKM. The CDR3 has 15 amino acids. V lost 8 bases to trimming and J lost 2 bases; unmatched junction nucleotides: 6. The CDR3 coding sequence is TGTGCCAGCTGGGACAGGGGATTTGGCAATCAGCCCCAGCATTTT. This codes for CASWDRGFGNQPQHF.

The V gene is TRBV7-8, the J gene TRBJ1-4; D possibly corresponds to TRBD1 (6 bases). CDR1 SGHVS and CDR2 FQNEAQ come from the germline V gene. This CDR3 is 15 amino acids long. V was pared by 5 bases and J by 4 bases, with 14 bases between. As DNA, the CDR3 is TGTGCCAGCAGCCGGGGTTGGGGGCGTAATGAAAAACTGTTTTTT. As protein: CASSRGWGRNEKLFF.

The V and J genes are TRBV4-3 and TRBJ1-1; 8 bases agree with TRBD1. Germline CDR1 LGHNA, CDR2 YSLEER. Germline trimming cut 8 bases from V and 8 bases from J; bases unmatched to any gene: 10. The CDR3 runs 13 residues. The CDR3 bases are TGCGCCAGCGGAACCGGGACAGGCGTCGAAGCTTTCTTT. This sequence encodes CASGTGTGVEAFF.

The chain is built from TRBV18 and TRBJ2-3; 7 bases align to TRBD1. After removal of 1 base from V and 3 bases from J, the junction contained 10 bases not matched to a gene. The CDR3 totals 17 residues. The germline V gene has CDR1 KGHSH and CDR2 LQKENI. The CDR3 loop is CASSPQLGGARTDTQYF. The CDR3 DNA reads TGTGCCAGCTCACCACAGCTAGGGGGCGCCCGGACAGATACGCAGTATTTT.

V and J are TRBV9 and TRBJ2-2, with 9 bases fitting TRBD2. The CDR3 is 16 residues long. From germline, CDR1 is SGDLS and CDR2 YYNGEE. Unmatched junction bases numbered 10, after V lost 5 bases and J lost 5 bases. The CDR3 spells CASSQTPGLATGELFF. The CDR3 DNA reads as TGTGCCAGCAGTCAGACCCCGGGACTAGCTACCGGGGAGCTGTTTTTT.

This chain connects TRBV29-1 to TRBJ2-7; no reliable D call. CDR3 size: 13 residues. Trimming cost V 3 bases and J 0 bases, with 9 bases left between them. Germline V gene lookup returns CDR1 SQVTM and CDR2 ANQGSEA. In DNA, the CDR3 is TGCAGCGTTGAGATGGTCAGCTCCTACGAGCAGTACTTC. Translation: CSVEMVSSYEQYF.

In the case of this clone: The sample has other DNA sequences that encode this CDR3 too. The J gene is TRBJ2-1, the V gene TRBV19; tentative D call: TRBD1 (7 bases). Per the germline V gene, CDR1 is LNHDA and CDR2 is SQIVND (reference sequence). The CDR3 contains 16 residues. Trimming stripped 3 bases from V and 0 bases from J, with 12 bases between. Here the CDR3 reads CASSIRGESSYNEQFF. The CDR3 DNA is TGTGCCAGTAGTATCAGGGGGGAAAGCTCCTACAATGAGCAGTTCTTC.

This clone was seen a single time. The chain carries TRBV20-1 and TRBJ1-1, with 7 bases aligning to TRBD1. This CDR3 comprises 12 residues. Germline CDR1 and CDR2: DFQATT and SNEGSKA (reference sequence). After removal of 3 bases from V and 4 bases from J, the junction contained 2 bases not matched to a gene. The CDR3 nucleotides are TGCAGTGCTAGTTCAGGGGGCACTGAAGCTTTCTTT. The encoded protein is CSASSGGTEAFF.

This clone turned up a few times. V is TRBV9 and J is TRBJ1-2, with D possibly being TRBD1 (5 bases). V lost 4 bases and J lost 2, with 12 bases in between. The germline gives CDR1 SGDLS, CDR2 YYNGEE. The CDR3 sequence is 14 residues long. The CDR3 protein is CASSPEGSNYGYTF. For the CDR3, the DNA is TGTGCCAGCAGCCCGGAGGGGAGCAACTATGGCTACACCTTC.

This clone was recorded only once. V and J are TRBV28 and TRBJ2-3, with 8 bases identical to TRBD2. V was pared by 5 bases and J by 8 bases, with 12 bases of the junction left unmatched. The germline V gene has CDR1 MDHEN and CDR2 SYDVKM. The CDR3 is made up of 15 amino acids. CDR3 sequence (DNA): TGTGCCAGCAGTCAGAACGGGGGGGCCGCGGCTACGCAGTATTTT. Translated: CASSQNGGAAATQYF.